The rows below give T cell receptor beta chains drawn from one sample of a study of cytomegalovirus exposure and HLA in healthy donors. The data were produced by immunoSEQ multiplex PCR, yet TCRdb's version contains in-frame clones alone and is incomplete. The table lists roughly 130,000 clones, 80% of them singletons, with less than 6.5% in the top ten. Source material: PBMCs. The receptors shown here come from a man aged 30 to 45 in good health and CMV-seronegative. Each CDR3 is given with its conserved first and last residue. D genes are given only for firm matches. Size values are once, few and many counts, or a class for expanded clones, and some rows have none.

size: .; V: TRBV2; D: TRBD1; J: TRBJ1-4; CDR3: CASQRDRGTEKLFF; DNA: TGTGCCAGCCAAAGGGACAGGGGGACCGAAAAACTGTTTTTT
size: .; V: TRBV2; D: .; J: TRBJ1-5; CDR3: CASRGEGVGDQPQHF; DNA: TGTGCCAGCAGGGGAGAAGGAGTTGGTGATCAGCCCCAGCATTTT
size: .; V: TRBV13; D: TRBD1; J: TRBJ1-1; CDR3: CASSLNPTGMNTEAFF; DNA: TGTGCCAGCAGCTTAAATCCGACAGGGATGAACACTGAAGCTTTCTTT
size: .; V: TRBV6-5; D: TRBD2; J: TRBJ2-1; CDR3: CASSYSGAYNEQFF; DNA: TGTGCCAGCAGTTACAGCGGGGCGTACAATGAGCAGTTCTTC
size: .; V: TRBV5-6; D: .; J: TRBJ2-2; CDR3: CASSFLAPGELFF; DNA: TGTGCCAGCAGCTTTCTAGCTCCCGGGGAGCTGTTTTTT
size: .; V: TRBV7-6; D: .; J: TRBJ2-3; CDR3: CASSLNRGIAHRRTDTQYF; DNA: TGTGCCAGCAGCCTAAATCGAGGTATAGCGCATAGGCGCACAGATACGCAGTATTTT
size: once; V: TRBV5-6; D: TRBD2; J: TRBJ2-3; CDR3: CASSLPPSGGVRDTQYF; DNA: TGTGCCAGCAGCTTACCGCCTAGCGGGGGGGTGAGGGATACGCAGTATTTT
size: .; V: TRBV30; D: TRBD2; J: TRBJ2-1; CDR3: CAWRTVAGGFEQFF; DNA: TGTGCCTGGAGAACGGTAGCGGGAGGGTTTGAGCAGTTCTTC
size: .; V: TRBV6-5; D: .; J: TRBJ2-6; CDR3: CASSYGGTGANVLTF; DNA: TGTGCCAGCAGTTACGGGGGGACTGGGGCCAACGTCCTGACTTTC
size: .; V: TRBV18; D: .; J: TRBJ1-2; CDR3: CASSSGPSFSGYTF; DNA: TGTGCCAGCTCCTCCGGCCCTAGTTTCTCTGGCTACACCTTC
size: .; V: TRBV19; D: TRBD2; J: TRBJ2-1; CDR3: CASSIYSGSTYNEQFF; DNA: TGTGCCAGTAGTATCTATAGCGGGAGTACCTACAATGAGCAGTTCTTC
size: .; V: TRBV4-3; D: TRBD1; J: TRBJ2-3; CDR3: CASSRRQGSTDTQYF; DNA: TGCGCCAGCAGCCGCCGACAGGGGAGCACAGATACGCAGTATTTT
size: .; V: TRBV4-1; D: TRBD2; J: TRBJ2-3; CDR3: CASSQRILAGGATDTQYF; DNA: TGCGCCAGCAGCCAACGAATACTAGCGGGTGGAGCCACAGATACGCAGTATTTT
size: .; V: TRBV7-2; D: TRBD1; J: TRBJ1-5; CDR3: CASSFLPGQGRNQPQHF; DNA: TGTGCCAGCAGCTTTCTACCGGGACAGGGCCGAAATCAGCCCCAGCATTTT
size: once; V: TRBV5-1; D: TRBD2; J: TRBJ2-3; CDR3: CASSLEPRTSLDTQYF; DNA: TGCGCCAGCAGCTTGGAGCCCCGGACTAGTTTGGATACGCAGTATTTT
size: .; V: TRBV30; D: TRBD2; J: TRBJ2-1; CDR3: CAWGGDSYNEQFF; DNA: TGTGCCTGGGGGGGGGATTCCTACAATGAGCAGTTCTTC
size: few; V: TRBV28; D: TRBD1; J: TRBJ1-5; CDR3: CASSGTGGDQPQHF; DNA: TGTGCCAGCAGCGGGACAGGGGGCGATCAGCCCCAGCATTTT
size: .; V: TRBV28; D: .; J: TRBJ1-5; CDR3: CATARGGNQPQHF; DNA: TGTGCCACCGCGCGGGGGGGAAATCAGCCCCAGCATTTT
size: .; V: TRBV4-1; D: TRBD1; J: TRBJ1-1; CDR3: CASSQMGQGGMNTEAFF; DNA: TGCGCCAGCAGCCAGATGGGACAGGGCGGAATGAACACTGAAGCTTTCTTT
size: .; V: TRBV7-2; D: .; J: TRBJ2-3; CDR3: CASSLAEGSTDTQYF; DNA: TGTGCCAGCAGCTTAGCGGAGGGTAGCACAGATACGCAGTATTTT
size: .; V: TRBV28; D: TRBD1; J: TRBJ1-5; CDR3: CASRAPTGGLRPQHF; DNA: TGTGCCAGCAGGGCCCCAACAGGGGGATTGCGGCCCCAGCATTTT
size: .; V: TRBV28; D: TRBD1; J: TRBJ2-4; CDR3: CASSFSDRVGIQYF; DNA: TGTGCCAGCAGTTTTTCAGACAGGGTCGGCATTCAGTACTTC
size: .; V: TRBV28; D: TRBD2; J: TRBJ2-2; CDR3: CASSPSGSLTGELFF; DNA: TGTGCCAGCAGCCCGAGCGGGAGTTTGACCGGGGAGCTGTTTTTT
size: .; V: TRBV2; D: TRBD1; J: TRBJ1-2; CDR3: CASSLDRGNYGYTF; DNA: TGTGCCAGCAGCTTGGACAGGGGAAACTATGGCTACACCTTC
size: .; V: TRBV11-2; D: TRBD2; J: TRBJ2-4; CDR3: CASSASGLQYF; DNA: TGTGCCAGCAGCGCTAGCGGCCTTCAGTACTTC
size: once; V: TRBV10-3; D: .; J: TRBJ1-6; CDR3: CAISESWGLTNSPLHF; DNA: TGTGCCATCAGTGAGTCCTGGGGGCTTACTAATTCACCCCTCCACTTT
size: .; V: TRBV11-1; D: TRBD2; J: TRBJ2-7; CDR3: CASSLVGGGWYEQYF; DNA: TGTGCCAGCAGCTTAGTAGGCGGGGGTTGGTACGAGCAGTACTTC
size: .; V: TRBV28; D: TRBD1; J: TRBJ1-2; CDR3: CASSLDRDRGSNYGYTF; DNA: TGTGCCAGCAGTTTAGACCGGGACAGGGGATCTAACTATGGCTACACCTTC
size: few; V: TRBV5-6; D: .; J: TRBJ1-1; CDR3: CASSLSLEAFF; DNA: TGTGCCAGCAGCTTGTCCCTGGAAGCTTTCTTT
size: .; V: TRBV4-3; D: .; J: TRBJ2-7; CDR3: CASSQGGDGSYEQYF; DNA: TGCGCCAGCAGCCAAGGGGGGGACGGATCCTACGAGCAGTACTTC
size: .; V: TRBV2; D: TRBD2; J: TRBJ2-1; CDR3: CASSVQREGNEQFF; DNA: TGTGCCAGCAGTGTTCAGCGGGAGGGCAATGAGCAGTTCTTC
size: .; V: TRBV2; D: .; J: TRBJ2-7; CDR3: CASSRTQYLYEQYF; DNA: TGTGCCAGCAGTAGGACACAATACCTCTACGAGCAGTACTTC
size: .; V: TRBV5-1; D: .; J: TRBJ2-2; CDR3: CASSPPTRDTGELFF; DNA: TGCGCCAGCAGCCCCCCGACTAGGGACACCGGGGAGCTGTTTTTT
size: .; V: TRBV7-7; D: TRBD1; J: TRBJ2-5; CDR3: CASSFTGTGSETQYF; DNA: TGTGCTAGCAGCTTTACCGGGACAGGGTCCGAGACCCAGTACTTC
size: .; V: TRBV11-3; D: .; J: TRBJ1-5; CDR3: CASSLDGPGVDQPQHF; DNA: TGTGCCAGCAGCTTAGATGGGCCAGGGGTCGATCAGCCCCAGCATTTT
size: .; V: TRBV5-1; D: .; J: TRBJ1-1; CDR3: CASSDRTENTEAFF; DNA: TGCGCCAGCAGCGACCGGACAGAGAACACTGAAGCTTTCTTT
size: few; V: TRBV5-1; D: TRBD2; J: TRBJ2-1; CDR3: CASSQTSGSYNEQFF; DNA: TGCGCCAGCAGCCAAACTAGCGGGAGTTACAATGAGCAGTTCTTC
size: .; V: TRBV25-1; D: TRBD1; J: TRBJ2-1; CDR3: CASSENPHPGQVVF; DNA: TGTGCCAGCAGTGAGAACCCACATCCGGGACAGGTGGTCTTC
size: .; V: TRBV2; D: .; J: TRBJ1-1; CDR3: CASVGGRGREAFF; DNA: TGTGCCAGCGTCGGAGGAAGAGGGCGGGAAGCTTTCTTT
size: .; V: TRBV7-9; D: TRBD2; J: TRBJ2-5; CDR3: CASSLGLEYGETQYF; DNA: TGTGCCAGCAGCTTGGGACTAGAGTACGGGGAGACCCAGTACTTC
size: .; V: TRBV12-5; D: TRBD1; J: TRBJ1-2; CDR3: CASGLNQGASTSGYTF; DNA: TGTGCTAGTGGTTTGAACCAGGGGGCAAGCACTAGTGGCTACACCTTC
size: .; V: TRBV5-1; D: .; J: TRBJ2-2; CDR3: CASRTTGELFF; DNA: TGCGCCAGTCGGACAACCGGGGAGCTGTTTTTT
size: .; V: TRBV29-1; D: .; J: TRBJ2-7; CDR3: CSVTISYEQYF; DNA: TGCAGCGTCACAATCTCCTACGAGCAGTACTTC
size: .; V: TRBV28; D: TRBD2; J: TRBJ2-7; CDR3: CASSLIGGRPYEQYF; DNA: TGTGCCAGCAGTTTGATTGGCGGGAGGCCCTACGAGCAGTACTTC
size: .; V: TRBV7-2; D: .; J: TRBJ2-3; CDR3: CASSPRGGWTDTQYF; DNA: TGTGCCAGCAGCCCGAGGGGGGGCTGGACAGATACGCAGTATTTT